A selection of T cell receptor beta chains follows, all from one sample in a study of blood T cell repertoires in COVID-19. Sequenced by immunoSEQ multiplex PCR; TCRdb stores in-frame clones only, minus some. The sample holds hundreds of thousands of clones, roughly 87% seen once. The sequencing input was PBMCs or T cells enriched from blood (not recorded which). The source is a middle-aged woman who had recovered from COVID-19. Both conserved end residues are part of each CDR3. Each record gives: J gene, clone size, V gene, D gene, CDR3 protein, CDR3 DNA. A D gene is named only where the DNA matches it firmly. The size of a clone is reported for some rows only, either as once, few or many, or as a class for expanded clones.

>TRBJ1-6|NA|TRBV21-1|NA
CASTPIPNLNGLAGVSPLHF
TGTGCCAGCACCCCTATCCCTAACCTGAACGGGCTCGCCGGGGTTTCACCCCTCCACTTT
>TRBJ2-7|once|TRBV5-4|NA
CASSLLGSYEQYF
TGTGCCAGCAGCTTGTTGGGGAGTTACGAGCAATACTTC
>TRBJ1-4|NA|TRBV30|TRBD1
CAWGRGTAHEKLFF
TGTGCCTGGGGGCGAGGGACAGCCCATGAAAAACTGTTTTTT
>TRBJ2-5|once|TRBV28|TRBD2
CASSLSGLAGVETQYF
TGTGCCAGCAGTCTCTCTGGACTAGCGGGAGTGGAGACCCAGTACTTC
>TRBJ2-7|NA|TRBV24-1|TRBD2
CATSDVGLAGINEQYF
TGTGCCACCAGTGATGTGGGCCTAGCGGGGATTAACGAGCAGTACTTC
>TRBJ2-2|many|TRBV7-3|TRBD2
CASSFSGGTGELFF
TGTGCCAGCAGCTTTAGCGGGGGCACCGGGGAGCTGTTTTTT
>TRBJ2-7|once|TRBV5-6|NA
CASSTAVQGEQYF
TGTGCCAGCAGCACGGCGGTCCAGGGGGAGCAGTACTTC
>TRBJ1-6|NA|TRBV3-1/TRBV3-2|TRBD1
CASSLQQGESYNSPLHF
TGTGCCAGCAGCCTACAACAGGGGGAGTCCTATAATTCACCCCTCCACTTT
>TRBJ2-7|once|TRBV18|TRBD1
CASSSIDRAYEQYF
TGTGCCAGCTCATCAATCGACAGGGCCTACGAGCAGTACTTC
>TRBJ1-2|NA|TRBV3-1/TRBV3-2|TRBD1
CASSRRRGQGTSGYTF
TGTGCCAGCAGCCGACGGCGAGGACAGGGAACTTCTGGCTACACCTTC
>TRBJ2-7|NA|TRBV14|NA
CASSYGISYEQYF
TGTGCCAGCAGCTACGGGATCTCCTACGAGCAGTACTTC
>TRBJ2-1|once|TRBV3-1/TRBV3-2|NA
CASSLQGSNEQFF
TGTGCCAGCAGCCTACAGGGTTCCAATGAGCAGTTCTTC
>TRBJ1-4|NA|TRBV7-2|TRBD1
CASRKTGAGNEKLFF
TGTGCCAGCAGAAAAACAGGGGCGGGTAATGAAAAACTGTTTTTT
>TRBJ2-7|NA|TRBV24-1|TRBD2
CATMTSGSIYEQYF
TGTGCCACCATGACTAGCGGGAGTATCTACGAGCAGTACTTC
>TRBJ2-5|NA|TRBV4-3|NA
CASSQDDRLEETQYF
TGCGCCAGCAGCCAAGACGACCGCCTGGAGGAGACCCAGTACTTC
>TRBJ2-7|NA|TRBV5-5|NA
CASSLGTDPRGYEQYF
TGTGCCAGCAGCTTGGGGACGGACCCCCGGGGCTACGAGCAGTACTTC
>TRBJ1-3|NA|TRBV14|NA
CASSQDQFPFIGNTIYF
TGTGCCAGCAGCCAAGATCAGTTCCCCTTTATTGGAAACACCATATATTTT
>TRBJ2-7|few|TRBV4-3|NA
CASSQGGPAYEQYF
TGCGCCAGCAGCCAAGGGGGGCCCGCCTACGAGCAGTACTTC
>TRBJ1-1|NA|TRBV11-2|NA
CASSLGAGVDEAFF
TGTGCCAGCAGCTTAGGGGCAGGGGTTGATGAAGCTTTCTTT
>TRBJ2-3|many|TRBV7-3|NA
CASSLIGGTDTQYF
TGTGCCAGCAGCTTAATCGGTGGCACAGATACGCAGTATTTT
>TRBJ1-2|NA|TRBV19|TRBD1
CASSIRQGKANYGYTF
TGTGCCAGTAGTATCCGACAGGGGAAAGCTAACTATGGCTACACCTTC
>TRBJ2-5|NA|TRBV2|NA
CASSEWEIGETQYF
TGTGCCAGCAGTGAATGGGAGATCGGGGAGACCCAGTACTTC
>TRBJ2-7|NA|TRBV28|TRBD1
CASSRQGNEQYF
TGTGCCAGCAGTCGACAGGGGAACGAGCAGTACTTC
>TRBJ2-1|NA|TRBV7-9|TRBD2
CASRFPGGNEQFF
TGTGCCAGCAGATTCCCGGGGGGCAATGAGCAGTTCTTC
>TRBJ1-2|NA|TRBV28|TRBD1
CASSSQQGPGGYTF
TGTGCCAGCAGTTCTCAACAGGGGCCGGGCGGCTACACCTTC
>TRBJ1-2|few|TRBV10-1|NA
CASSPREGYGYTF
TGCGCCAGCAGTCCCAGGGAGGGCTATGGCTACACCTTC
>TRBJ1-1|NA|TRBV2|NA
CASSDSNTEAFF
TGTGCCAGCAGTGATTCTAACACTGAAGCTTTCTTT
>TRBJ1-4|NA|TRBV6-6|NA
CASSSGGQGNEKLFF
TGTGCCAGCAGCTCCGGGGGGCAGGGAAATGAAAAACTGTTTTTT
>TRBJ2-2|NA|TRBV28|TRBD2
CASREDLAGELFF
TGTGCCAGCCGGGAGGATCTAGCCGGGGAGCTGTTTTTT